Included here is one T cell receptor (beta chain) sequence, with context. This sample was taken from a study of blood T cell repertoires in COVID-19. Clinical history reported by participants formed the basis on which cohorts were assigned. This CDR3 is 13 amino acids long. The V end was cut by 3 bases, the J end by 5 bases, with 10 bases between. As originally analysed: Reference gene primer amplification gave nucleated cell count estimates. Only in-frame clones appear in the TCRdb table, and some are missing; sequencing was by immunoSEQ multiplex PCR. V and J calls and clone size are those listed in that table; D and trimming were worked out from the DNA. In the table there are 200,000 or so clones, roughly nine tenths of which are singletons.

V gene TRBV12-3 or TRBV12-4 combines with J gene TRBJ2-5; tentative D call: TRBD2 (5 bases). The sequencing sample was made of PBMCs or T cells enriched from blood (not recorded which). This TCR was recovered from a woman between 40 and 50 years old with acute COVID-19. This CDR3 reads CASSFMRDETQYF. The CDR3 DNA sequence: TGTGCCAGCAGTTTTATGAGGGATGAGACCCAGTACTTC.